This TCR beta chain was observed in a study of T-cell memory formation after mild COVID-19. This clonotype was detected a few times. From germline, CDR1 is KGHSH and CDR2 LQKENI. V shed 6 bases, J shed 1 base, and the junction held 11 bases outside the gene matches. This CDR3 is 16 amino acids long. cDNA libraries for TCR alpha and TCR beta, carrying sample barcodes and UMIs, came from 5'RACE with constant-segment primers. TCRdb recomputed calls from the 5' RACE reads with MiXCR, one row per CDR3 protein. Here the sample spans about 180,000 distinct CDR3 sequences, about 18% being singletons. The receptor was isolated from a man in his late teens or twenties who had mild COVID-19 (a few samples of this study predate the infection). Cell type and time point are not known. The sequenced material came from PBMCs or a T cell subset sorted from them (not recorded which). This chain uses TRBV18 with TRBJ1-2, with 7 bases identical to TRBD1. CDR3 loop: CASSPGTAVNNYGYTF. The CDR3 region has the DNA TGTGCCAGCTCCCCCGGGACAGCGGTAAATAACTATGGCTACACCTTC.